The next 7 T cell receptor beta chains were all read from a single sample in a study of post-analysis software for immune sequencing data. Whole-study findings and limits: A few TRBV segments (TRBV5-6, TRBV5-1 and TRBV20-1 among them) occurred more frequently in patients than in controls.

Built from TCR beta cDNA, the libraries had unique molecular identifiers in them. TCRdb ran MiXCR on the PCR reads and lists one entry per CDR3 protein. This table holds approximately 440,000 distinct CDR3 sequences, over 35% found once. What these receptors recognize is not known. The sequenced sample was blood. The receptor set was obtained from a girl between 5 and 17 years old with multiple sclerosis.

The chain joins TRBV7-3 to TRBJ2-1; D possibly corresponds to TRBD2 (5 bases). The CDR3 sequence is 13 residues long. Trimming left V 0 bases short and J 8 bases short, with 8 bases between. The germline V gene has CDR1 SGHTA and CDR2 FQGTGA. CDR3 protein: CASSLTVRDEQFF. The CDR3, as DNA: TGTGCCAGCAGCTTAACTGTGAGGGATGAGCAGTTCTTC.

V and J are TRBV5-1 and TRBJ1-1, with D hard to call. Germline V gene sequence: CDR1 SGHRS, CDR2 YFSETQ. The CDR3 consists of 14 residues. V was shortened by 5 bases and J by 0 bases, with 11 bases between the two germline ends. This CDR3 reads CASRPEAMNTEAFF. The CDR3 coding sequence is TGCGCCAGCAGACCTGAAGCCATGAACACTGAAGCTTTCTTT.

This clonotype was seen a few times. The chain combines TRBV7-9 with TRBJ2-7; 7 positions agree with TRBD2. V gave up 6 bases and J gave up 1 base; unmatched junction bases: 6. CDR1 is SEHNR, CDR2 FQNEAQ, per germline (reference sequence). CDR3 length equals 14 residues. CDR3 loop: CASRSSGESYEQYF. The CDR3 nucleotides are TGTGCCAGCAGATCTAGCGGAGAGTCCTACGAGCAGTACTTC.

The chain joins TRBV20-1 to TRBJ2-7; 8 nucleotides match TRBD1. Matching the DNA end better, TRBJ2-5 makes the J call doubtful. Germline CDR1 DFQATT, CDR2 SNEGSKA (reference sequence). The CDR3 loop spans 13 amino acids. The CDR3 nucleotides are TGCAGTGCCGATCAGGGGGCGCGGGAGACCCAGTACTTC. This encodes CSADQGARETQYF.

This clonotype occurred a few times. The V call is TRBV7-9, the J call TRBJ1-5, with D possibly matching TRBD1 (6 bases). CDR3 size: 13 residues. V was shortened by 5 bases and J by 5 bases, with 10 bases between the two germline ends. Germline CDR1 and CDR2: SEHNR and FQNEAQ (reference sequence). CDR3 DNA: TGTGCCAGCAGCCTGTCAGGGGATCAGCCCCAGCATTTT. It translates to CASSLSGDQPQHF.

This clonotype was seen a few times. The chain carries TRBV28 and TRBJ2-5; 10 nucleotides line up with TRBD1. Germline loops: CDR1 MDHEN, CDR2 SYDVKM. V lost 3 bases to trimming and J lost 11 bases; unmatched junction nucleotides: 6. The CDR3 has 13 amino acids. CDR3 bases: TGTGCCAGCAGTTTTGGGGACAGGGGTCTTCAGTACTTC. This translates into CASSFGDRGLQYF.

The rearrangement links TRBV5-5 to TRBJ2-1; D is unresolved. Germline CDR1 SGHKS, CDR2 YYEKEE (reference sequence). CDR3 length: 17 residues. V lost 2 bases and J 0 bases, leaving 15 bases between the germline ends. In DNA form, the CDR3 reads TGTGCCAGCAGCTTTCGGGTTGGCGTGAGCTCCTACAATGAGCAGTTCTTC. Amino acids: CASSFRVGVSSYNEQFF.